This is a list of T cell receptor beta chains from one sample in a study of early T cells in non-severe SARS-CoV-2 infection. TCRdb re-called the 5' RACE reads through MiXCR, storing one row per CDR3 protein. Of some 91,000 distinct CDR3 sequences listed, about 12% were seen once; the top ten hold around 2.4%. What was sequenced was whole blood. These receptors all stem from an adult who was a healthcare worker with PCR-confirmed SARS-CoV-2 infection or an uninfected control (not recorded which). Each CDR3 is given with its conserved first and last residue. A D gene is named only where the DNA matches it firmly. The size entry is marked missing in some rows and otherwise reads once, few, many or a size class.

J gene: TRBJ2-3; clone size: NA; V gene: TRBV9; D gene: NA; CDR3 DNA: TGTGCCAGCACTGGGGGGGCTGGCACAGATACGCAGTATTTT; CDR3 protein: CASTGGAGTDTQYF
J gene: TRBJ2-7; clone size: many; V gene: TRBV12-3/TRBV12-4; D gene: NA; CDR3 DNA: TGTGCCAGCAGCCCTAACCCCCTGACAGGTTCCGAGCAGTACTTC; CDR3 protein: CASSPNPLTGSEQYF
J gene: TRBJ1-1; clone size: few; V gene: TRBV6-5; D gene: NA; CDR3 DNA: TGTGCCAGCAGTTATGGACAGGAAGCTTTCTTT; CDR3 protein: CASSYGQEAFF
J gene: TRBJ2-7; clone size: NA; V gene: TRBV28; D gene: TRBD1; CDR3 DNA: TGTGCCAGCAGTTCCCGTTTCGACAGGGAATGGTCCGGCGAGCAGTACTTC; CDR3 protein: CASSSRFDREWSGEQYF
J gene: TRBJ1-2; clone size: many; V gene: TRBV2; D gene: NA; CDR3 DNA: TGTGCCAGCAGACGGGGGGCGGATGGCTACACCTTC; CDR3 protein: CASRRGADGYTF
J gene: TRBJ2-7; clone size: NA; V gene: TRBV10-2; D gene: NA; CDR3 DNA: TGCGCCAGCAGTGAGACCGGGTTTGGCGAGCAGTACTTC; CDR3 protein: CASSETGFGEQYF
J gene: TRBJ1-1; clone size: NA; V gene: TRBV29-1; D gene: NA; CDR3 DNA: TGCAGCGCCAACCTTGAGGGGGGCGACACTGAAGCTTTCTTT; CDR3 protein: CSANLEGGDTEAFF
J gene: TRBJ2-7; clone size: many; V gene: TRBV29-1; D gene: NA; CDR3 DNA: TGCAGCGTTTTTCTTCAGGATTACGAGCAGTACTTC; CDR3 protein: CSVFLQDYEQYF
J gene: TRBJ2-3; clone size: many; V gene: TRBV28; D gene: TRBD2; CDR3 DNA: TGTGCCAGCAGACTAGCGGGGTCCACAGATACGCAGTATTTT; CDR3 protein: CASRLAGSTDTQYF
J gene: TRBJ2-1; clone size: many; V gene: TRBV24-1; D gene: NA; CDR3 DNA: TGTGCCACCGGGTTAAAGGGTGAGCAGTTCTTC; CDR3 protein: CATGLKGEQFF
J gene: TRBJ2-2; clone size: few; V gene: TRBV5-6; D gene: NA; CDR3 DNA: TGTGCCAGCAGCTTTCAGGGCGTGAACACCGGGGAGCTGTTTTTT; CDR3 protein: CASSFQGVNTGELFF
J gene: TRBJ1-4; clone size: NA; V gene: TRBV6-5; D gene: NA; CDR3 DNA: TGTGCCAGCAGTACGGGACAAGGGGGGGTACTGTTTTTT; CDR3 protein: CASSTGQGGVLFF
J gene: TRBJ2-7; clone size: NA; V gene: TRBV6-2/TRBV6-3; D gene: NA; CDR3 DNA: TGTGCCAGCACCTCGGGACACCAATCCTACGAGCAGTACTTC; CDR3 protein: CASTSGHQSYEQYF
J gene: TRBJ1-2; clone size: many; V gene: TRBV7-6; D gene: NA; CDR3 DNA: TGTGCCAGCAGCCCCCAGGGAGGCGTCTATGGCTACACCTTC; CDR3 protein: CASSPQGGVYGYTF
J gene: TRBJ1-2; clone size: NA; V gene: TRBV20-1; D gene: NA; CDR3 DNA: TGCAGTGCTAGAGTGGTGGTTGAGGTGCCCTATGGCTACACCTTC; CDR3 protein: CSARVVVEVPYGYTF
J gene: TRBJ2-1; clone size: few; V gene: TRBV18; D gene: TRBD1; CDR3 DNA: TGTGCCAGCTCAGACAGGGGTCAGAGCTCCTACAATGAGCAGTTCTTC; CDR3 protein: CASSDRGQSSYNEQFF
J gene: TRBJ2-7; clone size: many; V gene: TRBV28; D gene: NA; CDR3 DNA: TGTGCCAGCAGTTTTGGCAGGGTAGGGTCCTACGAGCAGTACTTC; CDR3 protein: CASSFGRVGSYEQYF
J gene: TRBJ2-1; clone size: many; V gene: TRBV5-1; D gene: NA; CDR3 DNA: TGCGCCAGCAGAGGGGCCTATGAGCAGTTCTTC; CDR3 protein: CASRGAYEQFF
J gene: TRBJ2-1; clone size: few; V gene: TRBV20-1; D gene: NA; CDR3 DNA: TGCAGTGCTCGACTAATCGGCAATGAGCAGTTCTTC; CDR3 protein: CSARLIGNEQFF
J gene: TRBJ2-2; clone size: many; V gene: TRBV29-1; D gene: TRBD2; CDR3 DNA: TGCAGCGTTTCTAGCGGGGTATTCACCGGGGAGCTGTTTTTT; CDR3 protein: CSVSSGVFTGELFF
J gene: TRBJ2-7; clone size: NA; V gene: TRBV10-1; D gene: NA; CDR3 DNA: TGCGCCAGCAGTGAGGGCGCAGGCTACGAGCAGTACTTC; CDR3 protein: CASSEGAGYEQYF
J gene: TRBJ2-1; clone size: NA; V gene: TRBV6-6; D gene: TRBD1; CDR3 DNA: TGTGCCAGCAGGTCCGGGACAGGGTGGGACAATGAGCAGTTCTTC; CDR3 protein: CASRSGTGWDNEQFF
J gene: TRBJ2-2; clone size: NA; V gene: TRBV4-1; D gene: NA; CDR3 DNA: TGCGCCAGCAGCCAAGAAGGGGGGGGCTGGAACACCGGGGAGCTGTTTTTT; CDR3 protein: CASSQEGGGWNTGELFF
J gene: TRBJ2-7; clone size: many; V gene: TRBV16; D gene: NA; CDR3 DNA: TGTGCCAGCAGCGCGGCTTTGGGGACCGCCGAGCAGTACTTC; CDR3 protein: CASSAALGTAEQYF
J gene: TRBJ2-1; clone size: many; V gene: TRBV10-1; D gene: NA; CDR3 DNA: TGCGCCAGCAGTGAGGTTCGGGGACTCAGTTTGAGCTATCTGTCGGAGGAGTTCTTC; CDR3 protein: CASSEVRGLSLSYLSEEFF
J gene: TRBJ2-1; clone size: many; V gene: TRBV2; D gene: TRBD2; CDR3 DNA: TGTGCCAGCAAGGGCGGGGGTAGCCACAATGAGCAGTTCTTC; CDR3 protein: CASKGGGSHNEQFF
J gene: TRBJ1-5; clone size: NA; V gene: TRBV7-6; D gene: NA; CDR3 DNA: TGTGCCAGCAGCTTGACCAGCGATCAGCCCCAGCATTTT; CDR3 protein: CASSLTSDQPQHF
J gene: TRBJ2-3; clone size: many; V gene: TRBV4-1; D gene: NA; CDR3 DNA: TGCGCCAGCAGTGCCCCGGGGCCCCGAGCAGATACGCAGTATTTT; CDR3 protein: CASSAPGPRADTQYF
J gene: TRBJ2-3; clone size: many; V gene: TRBV27; D gene: TRBD1; CDR3 DNA: TGTGCCAGCAGTTTATGGGTGACAGGGTCGACAGATACGCAGTATTTT; CDR3 protein: CASSLWVTGSTDTQYF
J gene: TRBJ1-1; clone size: NA; V gene: TRBV28; D gene: TRBD1; CDR3 DNA: TGTGCCAGCAGTTTGTCCGGGACAGTGCCCTATAGAGCTTTCTTT; CDR3 protein: CASSLSGTVPYRAFF
J gene: TRBJ1-6; clone size: once; V gene: TRBV10-2; D gene: NA; CDR3 DNA: TGCGCCAGCAGTGACTACGGGTTTAATTCACCCCTCCACTTT; CDR3 protein: CASSDYGFNSPLHF
J gene: TRBJ1-4; clone size: many; V gene: TRBV7-6; D gene: NA; CDR3 DNA: TGTGCCAGCAGCTCCTCGACAGGAAATGAAAAACTGTTTTTT; CDR3 protein: CASSSSTGNEKLFF
J gene: TRBJ2-7; clone size: few; V gene: TRBV19; D gene: NA; CDR3 DNA: TGTGCCAGTAGTATAGAGCCGGGGAGCTCCTACGAGCAGTACTTC; CDR3 protein: CASSIEPGSSYEQYF
J gene: TRBJ2-2; clone size: NA; V gene: TRBV20-1; D gene: NA; CDR3 DNA: TGCAGTGCTAGTAGGGGCCTCGCGAACACCGGGGAGCTGTTTTTT; CDR3 protein: CSASRGLANTGELFF
J gene: TRBJ2-7; clone size: NA; V gene: TRBV6-5; D gene: NA; CDR3 DNA: TGTGCCAGCAGTCCCTTCAGCGGAACCTACGAGCAGTACTTC; CDR3 protein: CASSPFSGTYEQYF